The next 14 T cell receptor beta chains were all read from a single sample in a study of cytomegalovirus exposure and HLA in healthy donors. Vbeta (60) and Jbeta (13) primers were used in the PCR. TCRdb's table, derived via immunoSEQ multiplex PCR, lists solely in-frame clones and lacks some. Seen here are 160,000 or so clones, roughly 85% observed once, and the top ten hold roughly 1.9%. The sequenced material came from PBMCs. The receptors stem from a man aged 40-55 years in good health and CMV-seronegative.

The chain uses TRBV6-5 and TRBJ2-1, with 9 bases aligning to TRBD1. CDR3 length: 15 residues. With V trimmed by 5 bases and J by 7 bases, 9 bases remained unmatched. The V gene's germline CDR1 is MNHEY and CDR2 SVGAGI. The CDR3 DNA follows: TGTGCCAGCAGTACCCCGGGACAGGGTTTAAATGAGCAGTTCTTC. Encoded protein: CASSTPGQGLNEQFF.

This clone was observed once. The J gene is TRBJ1-5, the V gene TRBV27; D not certain. V was clipped by 3 bases and J by 5 bases, with 8 bases between them. The CDR3 runs to 13 residues. CDR1 is MNHEY and CDR2 is SMNVEV in the germline V gene (reference sequence). CDR3 coding DNA: TGTGCCAGCAGTTTGGAGTGGGATCAGCCCCAGCATTTT. Encoded protein: CASSLEWDQPQHF.

The chain links TRBV5-1 to TRBJ2-5; maybe TRBD1 (6 bases). Per germline, CDR1 SGHRS and CDR2 YFSETQ. With 4 bases removed from V and 2 bases from J, the gap between germline ends came to 18 bases. The CDR3 contains 16 residues. For the CDR3, the DNA is TGCGCCAGCAGCGGACAGAAAGAGGGAGTGCAAGAGACCCAGTACTTC. Translated, it gives CASSGQKEGVQETQYF.

V is TRBV18 and J is TRBJ2-3; 11 bases align to TRBD1. Germline CDR1 KGHSH, CDR2 LQKENI. V lost 6 bases and J lost 2; bases outside the gene matches: 7. The CDR3 consists of 16 residues. CDR3 region: CASSQGQGATTDTQYF. The CDR3 DNA follows: TGTGCCAGCTCCCAAGGACAGGGGGCTACCACAGATACGCAGTATTTT.

The chain recombines TRBV9 with TRBJ1-1; tentatively, D is TRBD1 (5 bases). V was pared by 3 bases and J by 4 bases, with 13 bases between. Germline CDR1 SGDLS, CDR2 YYNGEE. This CDR3 contains 14 residues. The CDR3 region is CASSATTGGTEAFF. CDR3 nucleotides: TGTGCCAGCAGCGCCACGACGGGGGGCACTGAAGCTTTCTTT.

The chain joins TRBV10-3 to TRBJ2-7; D possibly corresponds to TRBD2 (5 bases). The CDR3 is 13 amino acids. V was cut by 6 bases and J by 2 bases, with 11 bases left in between. The germline gives CDR1 ENHRY, CDR2 SYGVKD. CDR3 residues: CAISTGSAYEQYF. Written as DNA, the CDR3 is TGTGCCATCAGCACGGGATCGGCCTACGAGCAGTACTTC.

The chain is built from TRBV6-1 and TRBJ2-1, with D perhaps matching TRBD2 (5 bases). CDR1 is MNHNS and CDR2 is SASEGT in the germline V gene. The CDR3 runs 15 residues. V gave up 2 bases and J gave up 2 bases, with 10 bases separating them. The CDR3 reads CASSEPGLTYNEQFF. The DNA of the CDR3 is TGTGCCAGCAGTGAACCCGGACTCACCTACAATGAGCAGTTCTTC.

This clone has just a few counts. The V call is TRBV27, the J call TRBJ2-5; D call uncertain. The V gene's germline CDR1 is MNHEY and CDR2 SMNVEV (reference sequence). Between the trimmed V and J ends, which lost 5 bases and 3 bases, there was a span of 16 bases. CDR3 length: 15 amino acids. CDR3 in amino acids: CASSGVPASKETQYF. In DNA form, the CDR3 reads TGTGCCAGCAGTGGAGTACCAGCATCAAAAGAGACCCAGTACTTC.

This clone was found a few times. J is TRBJ1-4 and V is TRBV2, with D possibly matching TRBD1 (6 bases). Germline CDR1 is SNHLY and CDR2 is FYNNEI. Trimming took 10 bases from V and 6 from J, leaving 15 bases between them. The CDR3 is made up of 13 amino acids. Here the CDR3 DNA reads TGTGCCAACTCTCAGGGGCCGGATGAAAAACTGTTTTTT. This codes for CANSQGPDEKLFF.

This clone was picked up a small number of times. CDR3 protein: CATSRGEKNIQYF. CDR3 coding DNA: TGTGCCACCAGCAGAGGTGAGAAAAACATTCAGTACTTC. V gene TRBV15 combines with J gene TRBJ2-4, with unresolved D. The germline V gene encodes CDR1 LNHNV and CDR2 YYDKDF (reference sequence). V was trimmed by 1 base and J by 4 bases, leaving 5 bases between them. This CDR3 spans 13 amino acids.

The chain is built from TRBV2 and TRBJ2-5; 10 nucleotides agree with TRBD2. CDR1 is SNHLY and CDR2 is FYNNEI in the germline V gene. Germline trimming cut 5 bases from V and 5 bases from J; bases unmatched to any gene: 8. The CDR3 runs 15 residues. Here the CDR3 reads CASSRTSGSGETQYF. CDR3 nucleotides: TGTGCCAGCAGTAGGACTAGCGGTAGTGGGGAGACCCAGTACTTC.

The chain recombines TRBV7-2 with TRBJ2-3; 13 bases match TRBD2. Germline CDR1 and CDR2: SGHTA and FQGNSA. V was pared by 1 base and J by 5 bases, with 3 bases of the junction left unmatched. The CDR3 runs to 16 residues. CDR3 sequence (DNA): TGTGCCAGCAGCTTAGAACTAGCGGGAGGGAGAGATACGCAGTATTTT. Residues: CASSLELAGGRDTQYF.

This clone came up a few times. V usage is TRBV7-6 and J usage is TRBJ1-1; 8 bases align to TRBD1. Trimming removed 1 base from V and 4 bases from J; junction bases left unmatched: 8. Germline assignment: CDR1 SGHVS and CDR2 FNYEAQ. The CDR3 spans 16 residues. The CDR3 coding sequence is TGTGCCAGCAGCTTAGTTTCTCTGACAGGGGCCACTGAAGCTTTCTTT. Translated: CASSLVSLTGATEAFF.

For this clone: The junction does not match germline at one end; this may be a read error. V and J are TRBV7-7 and TRBJ2-3; D remains ambiguous. Germline CDR1 reads SSHAT; CDR2 reads FNYEAQ (reference sequence). The CDR3 is 13 amino acids. CDR3 DNA sequence: TGTGCTAGCAGCCCCAATGCGGAAGATACGCAGTATTTT. Translation: CASSPNAEDTQYF.